Listed below are T cell receptor beta chains from one sample, sequenced in a study of blood T cells in healthy people across ages. TCRdb re-analysed the 5' RACE reads in MiXCR, keeping a single row per CDR3 protein. This table holds about 1.4 million distinct CDR3 sequences, approximately 59% found once. Material for sequencing was blood. These receptors all stem from a man in his late teens or twenties in good health. CDR3s include the opening cysteine and the closing phenylalanine or tryptophan. Fields, in order: J gene, V gene, CDR3 protein.

TRBJ1-5 TRBV20-1 CSAWDDSNQPQHF
TRBJ2-7 TRBV20-1 CSARGGLSSYEQYF
TRBJ2-7 TRBV2 CASRIAEPYEQYF
TRBJ2-5 TRBV12-3/TRBV12-4 CASSFERSFQETQYF
NA TRBV20-1 CSARDYRTSSYEQYF
TRBJ2-7 TRBV27 CASRHTGSYEQYF
TRBJ2-3 TRBV5-5 CASSLYLTDTDTQYF
TRBJ2-5 TRBV10-3 CATLTVAGQGETQYF
TRBJ1-1 TRBV20-1 CSARDEDSQAFF
NA TRBV3-1 CASSQDLLGGISEQYF
TRBJ2-7 TRBV7-2 CASSSSRDFYEQYF
TRBJ2-1 TRBV5-1 CASSRTSPNEQFF
TRBJ1-4 TRBV3-1 CASSPLTGPDEKLFF
TRBJ2-5 TRBV15 CATSRDSSVEETQYF
TRBJ1-1 TRBV5-6 CASSPVENTEAFF
TRBJ1-2 TRBV12-3/TRBV12-4 CASSSGQPDSDYGYTF
TRBJ2-6 TRBV15 CATTRQPWRFTGANVLTF
TRBJ2-5 TRBV5-1 CASSLGDRFQETQYF
TRBJ2-7 TRBV6-6 CASSYSSRIYEQYF
TRBJ2-1 TRBV7-2 CASRPTSGERHEQFF
TRBJ2-1 TRBV5-6 CAGTSSSYNEQFF
TRBJ1-2 TRBV4-2 CASSPGTGTYYGYTF
TRBJ1-2 TRBV20-1 CSALVGVGYTF
TRBJ2-3 TRBV20-1 CSASGSGKSTHPDTQYF
TRBJ1-1 TRBV27 CASRYVAPNTEAFF
TRBJ1-2 TRBV15 CATSRDLGRKVNYGYTF
NA TRBV5-1 CASSLQDRADEQYF
TRBJ2-7 TRBV6-5 CATKGLAAYEQYF
TRBJ2-7 TRBV6-2/TRBV6-3 CASSWDRDRYYEQYF
TRBJ1-2 TRBV25-1 CASSDRQGLNYGYTF
TRBJ2-3 TRBV7-2 CASSQGTGGDTQYF